Presented here are 11 T cell receptor beta chains from one specimen sequenced in a study of long-term antiretroviral therapy in people with HIV. Survey-level resolution applied to immunoSEQ assay v3.0. TCRdb's copy holds only in-frame clones and misses some; the assay was immunoSEQ multiplex PCR. The sample has 27,000 or so clones, roughly 80% seen once. The material was unsorted PBMCs, obtained 2.9 years after starting antiretroviral therapy. The receptors were sampled from a man aged 45-60 years with HIV.

The chain links TRBV27 to TRBJ1-1, with D possibly matching TRBD1 (6 bases). Between the trimmed V and J ends, which lost 3 bases and 4 bases, there was a span of 15 bases. The CDR3 spans 15 residues. Germline V CDR1 and CDR2: MNHEY, SMNVEV (reference sequence). The chain's CDR3 is CASSFQVPGVTEAFF. In DNA form, the CDR3 reads TGTGCCAGCAGTTTTCAGGTCCCAGGGGTCACTGAAGCTTTCTTT.

The J gene is TRBJ2-3, the V gene TRBV2; a possible D gene is TRBD2 (6 bases). The CDR3 has 15 amino acids. V shed 3 bases and J shed 4 bases, with 14 bases lying between them. Looked up from germline, CDR1 is SNHLY and CDR2 is FYNNEI. CDR3 bases: TGTGCCAGCAGTGAGTTGGGGCGCGGGGCAGATACGCAGTATTTT. Its protein is CASSELGRGADTQYF.

V gene TRBV30 combines with J gene TRBJ1-5; D might be TRBD1 (5 bases). Trimming left V 0 bases short and J 13 bases short, with 10 bases between. Germline V gene data show CDR1 as GTSNPN and CDR2 as SVGIG (reference sequence). CDR3 length: 11 residues. The CDR3 nucleotides are TGTGCCTGGAGTGTAAGGGACTTACAGCATTTT. This codes for CAWSVRDLQHF.

This chain uses TRBV30 with TRBJ2-3; possibly TRBD2 for D (5 bases). The CDR3 extends over 14 amino acids. Germline CDR1 reads GTSNPN; CDR2 reads SVGIG (reference sequence). Trimming left V 5 bases short and J 2 bases short, with 14 bases between. CDR3 residues: CAWADVGVTDTQYF. CDR3 coding DNA: TGTGCCTGGGCAGACGTCGGGGTCACAGATACGCAGTATTTT.

This rearrangement joins TRBV4-1 to TRBJ1-1; 8 positions match TRBD1. Germline V lookup: CDR1 MGHRA, CDR2 YSYEKL. The CDR3 runs 17 residues. V dropped 0 bases and J dropped 0; count of bases not matched to a gene: 6. Here the CDR3 DNA reads TGCGCCAGCAGCCAAGACCGGACAGGGCAAATGAACACTGAAGCTTTCTTT. Protein sequence: CASSQDRTGQMNTEAFF.

The rearrangement joins TRBV19 to TRBJ1-5; weak D call: TRBD1 (5 bases). Trimming stripped 2 bases from V and 2 bases from J, with 13 bases between. The CDR3 contains 16 residues. Germline V CDR1 and CDR2: LNHDA, SQIVND (reference sequence). The CDR3 sequence is CASSILGEMGNQPQHF. In DNA, the CDR3 is TGTGCCAGTAGTATATTAGGGGAGATGGGCAATCAGCCCCAGCATTTT.

This clone was counted between two and nine times. V is TRBV5-1 and J is TRBJ1-2; TRBD1 is a possible D gene (6 bases). Trimming shortened V by 5 bases and J by 6 bases, and 20 bases separated the two germline ends. This CDR3 comprises 15 residues. The germline CDR1 and CDR2 sequences are SGHRS and YFSETQ. This CDR3 reads CASSAGTYTSDGYTF. The CDR3 DNA reads as TGCGCCAGCAGTGCGGGGACATACACTTCGGATGGCTACACCTTC.

This clone was observed once. The chain couples TRBV7-8 to TRBJ1-5, with 9 bases fitting TRBD1. Per germline, CDR1 SGHVS and CDR2 FQNEAQ. After removal of 5 bases from V and 4 bases from J, the junction contained 6 bases not matched to a gene. CDR3 size: 15 residues. For the CDR3, the DNA is TGTGCCAGCAGCCTGACGGGACAGGGAAATCAGCCCCAGCATTTT. Protein sequence: CASSLTGQGNQPQHF.

V gene TRBV6-5 combines with J gene TRBJ1-2; a weak D match, TRBD1 (6 bases). Germline CDR1 MNHEY, CDR2 SVGAGI. The CDR3 runs 14 residues. Trimming pared 0 bases from V and 6 bases from J, leaving 11 bases between. CDR3 nucleotides: TGTGCCAGCAGTTACTCGACGGCAGGGGATGGCTACACCTTC. This sequence encodes CASSYSTAGDGYTF.

This chain joins TRBV4-1 and TRBJ1-5; D unclear. The CDR3 length is 15 residues. Deletions cut 1 base from V and 4 bases from J, with 11 bases between. Per germline, CDR1 MGHRA and CDR2 YSYEKL. The CDR3: CASSQVFAGNQPQHF. The CDR3 DNA reads as TGCGCCAGCAGCCAAGTGTTTGCGGGGAATCAGCCCCAGCATTTT.

V is TRBV19 and J is TRBJ2-1; D possibly uses TRBD1 or TRBD2 (5 bases each). The CDR3 sequence is 15 residues long. Germline V gene lookup returns CDR1 LNHDA and CDR2 SQIVND (reference sequence). Trimming left V 7 bases short and J 7 bases short, with 20 bases between. CDR3: CASNTLSLGVNEQFF. Written as DNA, the CDR3 is TGTGCCAGTAATACGCTATCACTAGGGGTTAATGAGCAGTTCTTC.